The clone carrying this TCR beta chain was found many times. The antigen is not known. This sample was included in a study of T-cell reconstitution after alpha-beta-depleted transplantation in children. CDR3 length equals 13 residues. CDR1 MNHEY and CDR2 SMNVEV come from the germline V gene (reference sequence). The ends were cut back, 8 bases at V and 1 base at J, with 11 bases in the middle. Unique molecular identifiers were incorporated when the TCRbeta library was constructed. TCRdb reanalysed the PCR reads using MiXCR and keeps one entry per CDR3 protein. The table shows about 160,000 distinct CDR3 sequences, with approximately 10% occurring only once. Study-level findings and limits: Expanded graft clones, several hundred of them, were reportedly the source of alpha-beta T cells about two months after transplant. Among T cells one year after transplant, newly produced cells accounted for most counts and diversity. The origin of high day-60 TCRbeta diversity in some patients lay in surviving recipient T cells and thymic progenitors.

The V call is TRBV27, the J call TRBJ1-1; D is unresolved. Sequencing used PBMCs, obtained before TCRalphabeta/CD19-depleted stem cell transplant. The clonotype originates from a boy younger than 10 with acute myeloid leukemia, due to receive a stem cell transplant. The CDR3 DNA reads TGTGCCAGCGCGGTTTCGTGGAACACTGAAGCTTTCTTT. It yields the protein CASAVSWNTEAFF.